The 17 T cell receptor beta chains reported below all come from one sample, sequenced in a study of T cells in women clearing cervical HPV infection. Sequencing used immunoSEQ multiplex PCR; TCRdb keeps in-frame clones, though not all of them. This table lists 20,000 to 25,000 clones. What was sequenced was blood buffy coat. The receptors were sampled from a woman aged 18-70 years with a cervical HPV16 infection that either progressed to CIN3+ or cleared (not recorded which).

The CDR3: CASSLTGMSYEQYF. The sequenced CDR3 bases are TGCGCCAGCAGCTTAACAGGGATGTCCTACGAG. The chain has TRBV5-1 and TRBJ2-7; D may be TRBD1 (6 bases). Sequencing ends 3 residues short of the CDR3 end; the germline J gene provides the rest. Germline CDR1 reads SGHRS; CDR2 reads YFSETQ. V lost 2 bases and J 1 base, leaving 10 bases between the germline ends. This CDR3 comprises 14 residues.

As for this clone: From the germline J gene comes the end of the CDR3, since the read stops 3 residues before it. The chain has TRBV5-1 and TRBJ1-2; the D is unclear. The length of the CDR3 is 17 residues. The germline CDR1 and CDR2 sequences are SGHRS and YFSETQ. CDR3 DNA, as far as it was read: TGCGCCAGCAGCTTGTTCGGCAGAATGACTAGCACAGATACC. Translation gives CASSLFGRMTSTDT. The CDR3 in its entirety is CASSLFGRMTSTDTYTF.

Details on this clone: The sequenced fragment ends 3 residues before the CDR3 boundary, so the rest is inferred from the germline J gene. This chain uses TRBV10-3 with TRBJ2-2, with D perhaps matching TRBD1 (6 bases). V gave up 4 bases and J gave up 0 bases, with 15 bases separating them. The length of the CDR3 is 17 residues. The V gene's germline CDR1 is ENHRY and CDR2 SYGVKD. CDR3 region: CAISAVTPGANTGELFF. CDR3 DNA (partial): TGTGCCATCAGTGCTGTAACCCCAGGGGCGAACACCGGGGAG.

The sequenced CDR3 bases are TGTGCCAGCAGCGCGACAGGGTGGGGTGAAAAG. Its protein is CASSATGWGEK. The CDR3 in its entirety is CASSATGWGEKLFF. This chain joins TRBV5-5 and TRBJ2-2; 7 bases are shared with TRBD1. The read terminates 3 residues ahead of where the CDR3 ends, so the germline J gene completes it. CDR3 size: 14 residues. Per germline, CDR1 SGHKS and CDR2 YYEKEE (reference sequence).

As regards this clone: The read ends 3 residues early relative to the CDR3; the germline J gene fills the gap. The rearrangement links TRBV20-1 to TRBJ1-4, with TRBD1 matching over 8 bases. This CDR3 comprises 15 residues. J lost 10 bases, V lost 1 base, and 11 bases had no gene match. Germline V CDR1 and CDR2: DFQATT, SNEGSKA (reference sequence). The CDR3 bases that were read are TGCAGTGCTAGAGTCCCCCAGGGGGCGCGCGGAAAA. It encodes CSARVPQGARGK. The CDR3 in its entirety is CSARVPQGARGKLFF.

Details on this clone: The CDR3 end lies 3 residues beyond the end of the read and is filled in from the germline J gene. V usage is TRBV10-3 and J usage is TRBJ1-1; D uncertain. Germline V CDR1 and CDR2: ENHRY, SYGVKD. The CDR3 spans 14 residues. V was clipped by 0 bases and J by 1 base, with 6 bases between them. This CDR3 reads CAISESPGNTEAFF. The DNA read from the CDR3 is TGTGCCATCAGTGAGTCCCCGGGGAACACTGAA.

On this clone: The missing CDR3 end, 3 residues past where the read stops, is filled in from the germline J gene. This sequence joins TRBV13 and TRBJ2-1; D is unresolved. From germline, CDR1 is PRHDT and CDR2 FYEKMQ (reference sequence). The CDR3 length is 15 residues. Trimming stripped 4 bases from V and 9 bases from J, with 19 bases between. The covered CDR3 bases are TGTGCCAGCAGCTCCTCCCCTCTAGTTCCCGCTGAG. Translated, it gives CASSSSPLVPAE. The entire CDR3 is CASSSSPLVPAEQFF.

On this clone itself: Read sequence stops 3 residues before the CDR3 end, and the germline J gene provides the missing end. The rearrangement links TRBV10-2 to TRBJ1-2; D uncertain. This CDR3 region has 14 residues. Looked up from germline, CDR1 is WSHSY and CDR2 is SAAADI. The germline V and J ends were trimmed by 0 bases and 4 bases, with 9 bases remaining between them. CDR3 amino acids: CASSESSRSYGYTF. Partial CDR3 DNA: TGCGCCAGCAGTGAGTCGTCTAGGAGCTATGGC.

In the case of this clone: Read coverage stops 3 residues before the CDR3 terminus; the germline J gene supplies the remainder. The genes are TRBV19 and TRBJ2-2; 10 bases fit TRBD1. The V gene's germline CDR1 is LNHDA and CDR2 SQIVND (reference sequence). Trimming cost V 10 bases and J 2 bases; bases outside gene matches: 10. CDR3 length: 16 amino acids. Partial CDR3 DNA: TGTGCCACCCTACCGACAGGGGGCGTCAACACCGGGGAG. The encoded protein is CATLPTGGVNTGE. The CDR3 reads in full as CATLPTGGVNTGELFF.

For this clone: The read finishes 3 residues shy of the CDR3 end, and the germline J gene is used to complete it. The J gene is TRBJ2-5, the V gene TRBV29-1; 11 nucleotides match TRBD2. The junction had 9 bases not matched to a gene; V was cut back by 3 bases and J by 3 bases. Germline CDR1 reads SQVTM; CDR2 reads ANQGSEA. CDR3 length equals 16 residues. The DNA read from the CDR3 is TGCAGCGTTGAGGGGCCGGGACTAGCGGTTGAAGAGACC. This translates into CSVEGPGLAVEET. The entire CDR3 sequence reads CSVEGPGLAVEETQYF. The full variable domain, its missing parts supplied by reference TRBV29-1 and TRBJ2-5, is SAVISQKPSRDICQRGTSLTIQCQVDSQVTMMFWYRQQPGQSLTLIATANQGSEATYESGFVIDKFPISRPNLTFSTLTVSNMSPEDSSIYLCSVEGPGLAVEETQYFGPGTRLLVL.

On this clone itself: Read sequence stops 3 residues before the CDR3 end, and the germline J gene provides the missing end. The rearrangement links TRBV5-1 to TRBJ1-2, with 8 positions matching TRBD1. Per germline, CDR1 SGHRS and CDR2 YFSETQ. The CDR3 consists of 15 residues. Here the CDR3 reads CASSPTGGPSYDYTF. The CDR3 bases that were read are TGCGCCAGCAGCCCTACAGGGGGTCCCTCCTACGAC.

A remark on this clone: The observed sequence ends 3 residues before the CDR3 terminus, with the missing tail filled in from the germline J gene. V gene TRBV20-1 combines with J gene TRBJ2-5; 8 nucleotides line up with TRBD2. Germline CDR1 is DFQATT and CDR2 is SNEGSKA (reference sequence). V dropped 6 bases and J dropped 4; count of bases not matched to a gene: 13. The CDR3 length is 15 residues. The covered CDR3 bases are TGCAGTGCACAACCGAGCGGGAGCGGTGGAGAGACC. The encoded protein is CSAQPSGSGGET. The CDR3 as a whole reads CSAQPSGSGGETQYF.

The CDR3 protein is CASSRPKLPPYNEQFF. CDR3 DNA, as far as it was read: TGTGCCAGCAGCCGACCCAAACTACCCCCCTACAATGAG. The chain combines TRBV14 with TRBJ2-1; D is uncertain. Read coverage stops 3 residues before the CDR3 terminus; the germline J gene supplies the remainder. In germline, CDR1 is SGHDN, CDR2 FVKESK. Trimming took off 4 bases at V and 2 bases at J, with 15 bases between the two ends. This CDR3 has 16 residues.

As for this clone: The CDR3 end lies 3 residues beyond the end of the read and is filled in from the germline J gene. This rearrangement joins TRBV19 to TRBJ2-5; 9 bases match TRBD1. CDR3 length: 16 residues. Trimming cost V 5 bases and J 1 base; bases outside gene matches: 8. Germline CDR1 is LNHDA and CDR2 is SQIVND (reference sequence). CDR3 DNA (partial): TGTGCCAGTAGTTTACCGGGACAGGGAACCCAAGAGACC. Amino acids: CASSLPGQGTQET. The CDR3 in full is CASSLPGQGTQETQYF.

The CDR3 DNA, read in part, is TGTGCCAGCAGCCGGGGACAGAACACCGGGGAG. Protein sequence: CASSRGQNTGE. The whole CDR3 reads CASSRGQNTGELFF. The chain joins TRBV6-2 or TRBV6-3 to TRBJ2-2, with D perhaps matching TRBD1 (6 bases). Read coverage stops 3 residues before the CDR3 terminus; the germline J gene supplies the remainder. The CDR3 runs to 14 residues. Germline V gene lookup returns CDR1 MNHEY and CDR2 SVGEGT. V was pared by 6 bases and J by 1 base, with 9 bases between.

Of note for this clone: Read sequence stops 3 residues before the CDR3 end, and the germline J gene provides the missing end. V usage is TRBV20-1 and J usage is TRBJ1-5; no clear D. Trimming shortened V by 4 bases and J by 4 bases, and 8 bases separated the two germline ends. CDR3 size: 12 residues. From germline, CDR1 is DFQATT and CDR2 SNEGSKA (reference sequence). The CDR3: CSAKQPNQPQHF. The sequenced part of the CDR3 DNA is TGCAGTGCTAAACAGCCTAATCAGCCC.

CDR3 bases read: TGTGCCAGCAGCACTAGCTCTGGGGCCAACGTG. Its translation is CASSTSSGANV. From start to end, the CDR3 is CASSTSSGANVLFF. V is TRBV5-5 and J is TRBJ2-2; weak D call: TRBD2 (6 bases). The read ends 3 residues before the CDR3 terminus; that terminus is restored from the germline J gene. CDR3 length equals 14 residues. Looked up from germline, CDR1 is SGHKS and CDR2 is YYEKEE (reference sequence).